This record concerns one TCR beta chain sequence. Its antigen is as yet unknown. The data are from a study of persistence of HIV-infected CD4 T cells. As for the study in general: Blood samples, up to about 200 mL, came from multiple time points, except two leukapheresis donors sampled once.

The libraries were made with immunoSEQ version 4 in survey mode. Here immunoSEQ multiplex PCR was the method, and the copy in TCRdb shows in-frame clones only, minus some. The sample has about 36,000 clones, over 65% seen once; the top ten hold roughly 5.6%. Broader study findings: TCRbeta richness was lower in CMV- and Gag-responding cells than in anti-CD3/anti-CD28-responding cells.

Cells were stimulated with overlapping HIV-1 Gag 15-mer peptides. Sorted nonresponding memory CD4+ T cells were CD40L-negative, CD69-negative, CD45RO-high. Donors had CD4+ T cell counts above 400 cells/uL and were CMV-seropositive. PBMCs were depleted of CD8+ T cells before stimulation. This CDR3 is 13 amino acids long. V lost 6 bases, J lost 2 bases, and 10 bases lay in between. CDR1 KGHSH and CDR2 LQKENI come from the germline V gene. This chain connects TRBV18 to TRBJ1-2; D gene unclear. The sample in question was cultured CD4+ T cells from PBMCs, obtained from a patient who received antiretroviral therapy. This receptor was taken from an adult with HIV. The donor label of this sample is uncertain. The CDR3 region is CASSPDGNYGYTF. The CDR3 DNA is TGTGCCAGCTCTCCGGACGGAAACTATGGCTACACCTTC.